Below, 25 T cell receptor beta chains from the same sample are listed, as sequenced in a study of T-cell memory formation after mild COVID-19. MiXCR, applied by TCRdb to the 5' RACE reads, yields one record per CDR3 protein. The sample contains about 190,000 distinct CDR3 sequences, 15% to 20% of which appear only once. Input material: PBMCs or a T cell subset sorted from them (not recorded which). The receptor source for this set is an adult woman who had mild COVID-19 (a few samples of this study predate the infection). Cell type and time point are not known.

This clonotype turned up a few times. In DNA, the CDR3 is TGTGCCAGCAGCTCCCTTCTTAGGACCGTGAACACTGAAGCTTTCTTT. Amino acids: CASSSLLRTVNTEAFF. V gene TRBV11-2 combines with J gene TRBJ1-1, with unresolved D. The CDR3 is 16 amino acids. Between the trimmed V and J ends, which lost 4 bases and 0 bases, there was a span of 15 bases. In germline, CDR1 is SGHAT, CDR2 FQNNGV.

This sequence joins TRBV4-3 and TRBJ2-2; 7 nucleotides match TRBD2. This CDR3 spans 16 amino acids. V dropped 3 bases and J dropped 3; count of bases not matched to a gene: 7. In germline, CDR1 is LGHNA, CDR2 YSLEER. This CDR3 is CASSQETSEDTGELFF. CDR3 nucleotide sequence: TGCGCCAGCAGCCAGGAAACTAGCGAAGACACCGGGGAGCTGTTTTTT.

Judged by abundance, this clonotype is medium-sized. This sequence joins TRBV7-2 and TRBJ1-3, with 9 bases matching TRBD1. J was trimmed by 4 bases and V by 4 bases; bases with no gene match: 2. This CDR3 region has 14 residues. CDR1 is SGHTA and CDR2 is FQGNSA in the germline V gene. The CDR3 nucleotides read TGTGCCAGCAGCTCCGGGACAGGGGGAAACACCATATATTTT. Its translation: CASSSGTGGNTIYF.

This clonotype was seen more than once but under ten times. The rearrangement joins TRBV29-1 to TRBJ2-1; D possibly corresponds to TRBD2 (5 bases). The CDR3 is made up of 12 amino acids. V was trimmed by 7 bases and J by 4 bases, leaving 11 bases between them. From germline, CDR1 is SQVTM and CDR2 ANQGSEA. Written as DNA, the CDR3 is TGCAGCGGTAAAGGACTGTACAATGAGCAGTTCTTC. This sequence encodes CSGKGLYNEQFF.

This clonotype showed up just a few times. The chain joins TRBV12-3 or TRBV12-4 to TRBJ2-1, with 10 nucleotides matching TRBD2. The CDR3 consists of 13 residues. J was trimmed by 4 bases and V by 8 bases; bases with no gene match: 2. The CDR3 region is CASRTSGYNEQFF. DNA for the CDR3: TGTGCCAGCCGGACTAGCGGTTACAATGAGCAGTTCTTC.

This clonotype appeared a few times. The chain has TRBV5-1 and TRBJ1-1, with 8 bases matching TRBD1. The V gene end was trimmed by 4 bases and the J gene end by 6 bases; junction bases not matched to a gene: 14. The germline V gene has CDR1 SGHRS and CDR2 YFSETQ. This CDR3 spans 16 amino acids. In nucleotides, the CDR3 is TGCGCCAGCAGCCCGGACAGGGAAAAGGTACGCGCTGAAGCTTTCTTT. Translating gives CASSPDREKVRAEAFF.

This rearrangement joins TRBV6-6 to TRBJ1-2; 7 nucleotides line up with TRBD1. There are 15 residues in the CDR3. Unmatched junction bases numbered 3, after V lost 0 bases and J lost 2 bases. Germline V gives CDR1 MNHNY, CDR2 SVGAGI (reference sequence). CDR3 in DNA: TGTGCCAGCAGTTACTCCGGGACAGTCAACTATGGCTACACCTTC. Translated: CASSYSGTVNYGYTF.

V usage is TRBV24-1 and J usage is TRBJ2-5; TRBD1 aligns across 10 bases. This CDR3 is built from 15 residues. The germline V gene encodes CDR1 KGHDR and CDR2 SFDVKD. V lost 4 bases to trimming and J lost 6 bases; unmatched junction nucleotides: 7. The DNA for the CDR3 is TGTGCCACCAGTGACCCGGGACAGGGGCGAAAGACCCAGTACTTC. Translated: CATSDPGQGRKTQYF.

This chain connects TRBV12-3 or TRBV12-4 to TRBJ1-6; perhaps TRBD1 as D (6 bases). V gave up 3 bases and J gave up 9 bases, with 9 bases separating them. The CDR3 sequence is 13 residues long. As DNA, the CDR3 is TGTGCCAGCAGTTTCGGGGACACTTCACCCCTCCACTTT. Translated, it gives CASSFGDTSPLHF.

The rearrangement links TRBV6-6 to TRBJ2-1; a possible D gene is TRBD1 (6 bases). Between the trimmed V and J ends, which lost 2 bases and 2 bases, there was a span of 13 bases. Germline CDR1 and CDR2: MNHNY and SVGAGI (reference sequence). The CDR3 spans 16 residues. Here the CDR3 DNA reads TGTGCCAGCAGTTACGACAGGCAAGCACCCTACAATGAGCAGTTCTTC. This sequence encodes CASSYDRQAPYNEQFF.

This clonotype has at least ten counts. The chain recombines TRBV6-2 or TRBV6-3 with TRBJ2-7; D unresolved. The V and J ends lost 7 bases and 4 bases respectively, with 14 bases between them. This CDR3 spans 13 amino acids. The germline CDR1 and CDR2 sequences are MNHEY and SVGEGT. In DNA form, the CDR3 reads TGTGCCAGCAAACCAGGATGGGGATACGAGCAGTACTTC. Its translation is CASKPGWGYEQYF.

The V and J genes are TRBV24-1 and TRBJ2-5; D may be TRBD1 (5 bases). The germline V and J ends were trimmed by 4 bases and 1 base, with 12 bases remaining between them. The CDR3 is 15 amino acids. The germline gives CDR1 KGHDR, CDR2 SFDVKD. CDR3 nucleotide sequence: TGTGCCACCAGTGACACTACAGGATCCCAAGAGACCCAGTACTTC. Translated: CATSDTTGSQETQYF.

The chain couples TRBV29-1 to TRBJ1-5; 7 bases map to TRBD1. J lost 3 bases, V lost 6 bases, and 5 bases had no gene match. This CDR3 spans 13 amino acids. The germline gives CDR1 SQVTM, CDR2 ANQGSEA. This CDR3 reads CSVTTGNNQPQHF. The CDR3 DNA follows: TGCAGCGTCACGACAGGGAACAATCAGCCCCAGCATTTT.

This chain uses TRBV29-1 with TRBJ1-4; D ambiguous. With 4 bases removed from V and 0 bases from J, the gap between germline ends came to 9 bases. This CDR3 is built from 14 residues. CDR1 and CDR2 from the germline V gene are SQVTM and ANQGSEA. The DNA of the CDR3 is TGCAGCGTTGCGCGGGGTTCAACTAATGAAAAACTGTTTTTT. Protein product: CSVARGSTNEKLFF.

The chain joins TRBV3-1 to TRBJ1-2; D is uncertain. CDR1 is LGHDT, CDR2 YNNKEL, per germline (reference sequence). Trimming stripped 4 bases from V and 1 base from J, with 13 bases between. The CDR3 is 15 amino acids. The DNA for the CDR3 is TGTGCCAGCAGCCCGATCACCCTCAATAACTATGGCTACACCTTC. Translated: CASSPITLNNYGYTF.

This clonotype was observed a handful of times. The genes are TRBV30 and TRBJ2-4; 8 positions agree with TRBD1. This CDR3 is 15 amino acids long. Trimming removed 3 bases from V and 1 base from J; junction bases left unmatched: 5. Germline V gene data show CDR1 as GTSNPN and CDR2 as SVGIG (reference sequence). CDR3 nucleotide sequence: TGTGCCTGGAGCGGACAGGGAGTGGCCAAAAACATTCAGTACTTC. Protein: CAWSGQGVAKNIQYF.

This clonotype was seen more than once but under ten times. The genes are TRBV12-3 or TRBV12-4 and TRBJ2-5; 8 bases are a match to TRBD2. V lost 6 bases, J lost 1 base, and 7 bases stayed unmatched. There are 15 residues in the CDR3. CDR3 region: CASSPAGDPQETQYF. In DNA form, the CDR3 reads TGTGCCAGCAGCCCAGCGGGGGACCCCCAAGAGACCCAGTACTTC.

V is TRBV24-1 and J is TRBJ2-7; 10 bases line up with TRBD1. CDR3 length: 15 residues. V gave up 4 bases and J gave up 2 bases; unmatched junction bases: 4. CDR1 and CDR2 (germline): KGHDR, SFDVKD. The CDR3, as DNA: TGTGCCACCAGTGACCCCGGGACAGGGGCCTACGAGCAGTACTTC. This translates into CATSDPGTGAYEQYF.

In its sample, this clonotype was seen a few times. This chain joins TRBV7-2 and TRBJ2-6, with TRBD1 matching 7 bases. The ends lost 5 bases at V and 1 base at J; junction bases unmatched: 2. CDR1 is SGHTA, CDR2 FQGNSA, per germline. The CDR3 totals 15 residues. This CDR3 reads CASSMTGSGANVLTF. CDR3 coding DNA: TGTGCCAGCAGCATGACAGGGTCTGGGGCCAACGTCCTGACTTTC.

This clonotype was seen a handful of times. The chain joins TRBV4-3 to TRBJ1-2; D possibly corresponds to TRBD1 (6 bases). V lost 1 base, J lost 7 bases, and 37 bases lay in between. CDR1 is LGHNA and CDR2 is YSLEER in the germline V gene. CDR3 size: 22 residues. The DNA of the CDR3 is TGCGCCAGCAGCCAAGGATTCCTGGCGGTCGGCGAGGGGAGACAGGACCTCTTTGGCTACACCTTC. Its translation: CASSQGFLAVGEGRQDLFGYTF.

The chain joins TRBV5-1 to TRBJ1-5, with 10 bases aligning to TRBD1. J was trimmed by 5 bases and V by 4 bases; bases with no gene match: 6. Germline V gene lookup returns CDR1 SGHRS and CDR2 YFSETQ. This CDR3 spans 15 amino acids. The CDR3 DNA is TGCGCCAGCAGCCCCGGGACAGGGGTAGATCAGCCCCAGCATTTT. Amino acids: CASSPGTGVDQPQHF.

The rearrangement uses TRBV11-2 and TRBJ2-2; D is tentatively TRBD1 or TRBD2 (7 bases each). The CDR3 has 15 residues. V lost 4 bases and J lost 0, with 9 bases in between. CDR1 SGHAT and CDR2 FQNNGV come from the germline V gene. CDR3 protein: CASSSGGANTGELFF. CDR3 DNA: TGTGCCAGCAGCTCAGGGGGGGCGAACACCGGGGAGCTGTTTTTT.

The chain joins TRBV19 to TRBJ2-7; tentative D call: TRBD1 (5 bases). V dropped 4 bases and J dropped 3 bases, with 19 bases sitting between them. This CDR3 spans 16 amino acids. The germline gives CDR1 LNHDA, CDR2 SQIVND (reference sequence). DNA for the CDR3: TGTGCCAGTAGTACCCCCGGCTCAGGGAATGGCTACGAGCAGTACTTC. Translating gives CASSTPGSGNGYEQYF.

The chain combines TRBV5-1 with TRBJ2-5; D unresolved. The V end was cut by 0 bases, the J end by 5 bases, with 17 bases between. The CDR3 has 16 residues. CDR1 SGHRS and CDR2 YFSETQ come from the germline V gene. The CDR3 region is CASSLGQIGLGETQYF. CDR3 nucleotide sequence: TGCGCCAGCAGCTTGGGGCAGATTGGGCTAGGGGAGACCCAGTACTTC.

This clonotype was seen only a few times. The chain employs TRBV24-1 and TRBJ2-3; 9 positions match TRBD2. CDR3 length equals 15 residues. CDR1 is KGHDR and CDR2 is SFDVKD in the germline V gene. V was pared by 10 bases and J by 3 bases, with 10 bases of the junction left unmatched. CDR3 in amino acids: CATAGGPSGTDTQYF. CDR3 DNA sequence: TGTGCCACGGCGGGAGGGCCGTCTGGGACAGATACGCAGTATTTT.